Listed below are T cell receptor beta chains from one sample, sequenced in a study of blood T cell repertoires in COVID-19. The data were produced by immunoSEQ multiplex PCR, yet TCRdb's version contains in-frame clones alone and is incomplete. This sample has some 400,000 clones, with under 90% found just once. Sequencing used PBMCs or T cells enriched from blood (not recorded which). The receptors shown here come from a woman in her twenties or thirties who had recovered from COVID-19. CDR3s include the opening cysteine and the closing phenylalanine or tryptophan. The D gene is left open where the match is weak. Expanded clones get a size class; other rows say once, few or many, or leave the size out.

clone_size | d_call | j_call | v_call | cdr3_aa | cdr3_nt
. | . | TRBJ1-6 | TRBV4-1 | CASSQENRVAYNSPLHF | TGCGCCAGCAGCCAAGAAAATCGGGTGGCCTATAATTCACCCCTCCACTTT
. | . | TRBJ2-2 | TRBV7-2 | CASSRTTNTGELFF | TGTGCCAGCAGTCGGACAACGAACACCGGGGAGCTGTTTTTT
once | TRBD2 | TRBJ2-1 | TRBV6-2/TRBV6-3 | CASSSLAGEYNEQFF | TGTGCCAGCAGTTCCTTAGCGGGGGAATACAATGAGCAGTTCTTC
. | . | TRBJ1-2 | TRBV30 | CAWSVSLSYGYTF | TGTGCCTGGAGTGTATCTCTGAGCTATGGCTACACCTTC
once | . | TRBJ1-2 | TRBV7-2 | CASSPPGKSGYTF | TGTGCCAGCAGCCCCCCCGGGAAGTCTGGCTACACCTTC
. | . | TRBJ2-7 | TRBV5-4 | CASSLRGSGEQYF | TGTGCCAGCAGCTTGCGGGGTTCTGGCGAGCAGTACTTC
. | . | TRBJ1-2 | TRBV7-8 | CASSLLSGGHYGYTF | TGTGCCAGCAGCTTATTGTCTGGTGGGCACTATGGCTACACCTTC
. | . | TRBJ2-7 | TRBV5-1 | CASSLAGQGPYEQYF | TGCGCCAGCAGCTTGGCTGGTCAGGGGCCCTACGAGCAGTACTTC
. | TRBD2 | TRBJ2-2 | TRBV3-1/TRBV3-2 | CASSRTSGRASGELFF | TGTGCCAGCAGCCGGACTAGCGGGAGGGCCAGCGGGGAGCTGTTTTTT
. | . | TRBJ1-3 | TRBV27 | CASSTLAPGTNSGNTIYF | TGTGCCAGCAGTACGCTAGCCCCCGGGACAAACTCTGGAAACACCATATATTTT
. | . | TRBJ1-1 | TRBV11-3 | CASSLGWGNTEAFF | TGTGCCAGCAGCCTAGGTTGGGGCAACACTGAAGCTTTCTTT
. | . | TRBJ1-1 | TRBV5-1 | CASSSQGSMNTEAFF | TGCGCCAGCAGCAGTCAGGGGAGTATGAACACTGAAGCTTTCTTT
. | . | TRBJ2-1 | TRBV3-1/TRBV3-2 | CASSTRLSSSYNEQFF | TGTGCCAGCAGCACCCGACTATCGAGCTCCTACAATGAGCAGTTCTTC
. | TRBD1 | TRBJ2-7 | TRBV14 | CASSQSTDRWLSYEQYF | TGTGCCAGCAGCCAATCCACGGACAGGTGGTTATCGTACGAGCAGTACTTC
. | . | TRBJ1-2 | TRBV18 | CASSASDTRGYTF | TGTGCCAGCTCAGCATCTGACACGAGAGGCTACACCTTC
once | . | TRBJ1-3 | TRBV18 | CASSPPVLFSGNTIYF | TGTGCCAGCTCACCACCCGTTCTCTTCTCTGGAAACACCATATATTTT
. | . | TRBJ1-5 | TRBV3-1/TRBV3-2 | CASSQDLLGGVNF | TGTGCCAGCAGCCAAGACCTCCTAGGGGGTGTCAACTTT
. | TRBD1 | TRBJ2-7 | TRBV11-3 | CASSLGAGGDYEQYF | TGTGCCAGCAGCTTAGGGGCAGGGGGTGACTACGAGCAGTACTTC
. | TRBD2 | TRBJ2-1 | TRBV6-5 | CASSYSGGYNEQFF | TGTGCCAGCAGTTACAGCGGGGGATACAATGAGCAGTTCTTC
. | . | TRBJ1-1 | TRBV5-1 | CASSLAGRVGTEAFF | TGCGCCAGCAGCTTGGCGGGCAGGGTAGGTACTGAAGCTTTCTTT
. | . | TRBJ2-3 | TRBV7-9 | CASSLGRDTDTQYF | TGTGCCAGCAGCCTAGGCAGGGACACAGATACGCAGTATTTT
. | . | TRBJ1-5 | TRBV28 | CASSLVLSGRDNQPQHF | TGTGCCAGCAGTTTGGTTCTTAGTGGCAGGGACAATCAGCCCCAGCATTTT
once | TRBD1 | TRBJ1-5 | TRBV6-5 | CASRLQGASNQPQHF | TGTGCCAGCAGACTTCAGGGGGCAAGCAATCAGCCCCAGCATTTT
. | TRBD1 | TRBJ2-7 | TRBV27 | CASRTGGLYEQYF | TGTGCCAGCAGGACAGGGGGACTCTACGAGCAGTACTTC
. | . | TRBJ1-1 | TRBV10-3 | CAISESLGGRDTEAFF | TGTGCCATCAGTGAGTCATTGGGAGGGAGGGACACTGAAGCTTTCTTT
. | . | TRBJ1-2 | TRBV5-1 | CASSLAYWDIYGYTF | TGCGCCAGCAGCTTAGCTTACTGGGACATCTATGGCTACACCTTC
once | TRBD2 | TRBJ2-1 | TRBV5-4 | CASSLPSGFNEQFF | TGTGCCAGCAGCTTGCCTAGCGGATTCAATGAGCAGTTCTTC
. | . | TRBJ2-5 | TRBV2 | CASRREETQYF | TGTGCCAGCAGGAGGGAAGAGACCCAGTACTTC
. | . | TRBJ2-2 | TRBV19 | CATSGGTLVTGELFF | TGTGCCACATCGGGTGGAACCCTTGTTACCGGGGAGCTGTTTTTT
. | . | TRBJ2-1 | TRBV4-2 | CASSQDPVSYNEQFF | TGTGCCAGCAGCCAAGATCCTGTCTCCTACAATGAGCAGTTCTTC
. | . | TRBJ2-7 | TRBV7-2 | CASSLGVDYEQYF | TGTGCCAGCAGCTTAGGTGTAGACTACGAGCAGTACTTC
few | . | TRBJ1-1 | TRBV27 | CASKSKTDEAFF | TGTGCCAGCAAGTCAAAGACAGACGAAGCTTTCTTT
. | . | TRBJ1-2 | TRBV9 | CASSVGHDNGYTF | TGTGCCAGCAGCGTAGGGCACGATAATGGCTACACCTTC
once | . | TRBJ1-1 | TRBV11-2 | CASSKTGNTEAFF | TGTGCCAGCAGTAAGACAGGGAACACTGAAGCTTTCTTT
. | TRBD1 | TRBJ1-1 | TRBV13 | CASSTDRGPNTEAFF | TGTGCCAGCAGCACCGACAGGGGACCGAACACTGAAGCTTTCTTT
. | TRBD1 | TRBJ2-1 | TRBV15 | CATSGHRDSNNEQFF | TGTGCCACCAGCGGTCACCGGGACAGCAACAATGAGCAGTTCTTC
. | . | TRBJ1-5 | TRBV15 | CATSRDKGYGREPQHF | TGTGCCACCAGCAGAGATAAGGGCTATGGCAGGGAGCCCCAGCATTTT
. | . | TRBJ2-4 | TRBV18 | CASSLPWRGPAKNIQYF | TGTGCCAGCTCACTTCCGTGGCGGGGACCGGCCAAAAACATTCAGTACTTC
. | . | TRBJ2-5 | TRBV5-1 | CASSAPRETQYF | TGCGCCAGCAGCGCCCCTCGGGAGACCCAGTACTTC
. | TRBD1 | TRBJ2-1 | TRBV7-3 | CASSPYRGNLYNEQFF | TGTGCCAGCAGCCCATACAGGGGCAACCTTTACAATGAGCAGTTCTTC
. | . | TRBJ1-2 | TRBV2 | CASSEIERGGYGYTF | TGTGCCAGCAGTGAAATCGAAAGGGGGGGCTATGGCTACACCTTC
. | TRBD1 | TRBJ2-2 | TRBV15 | CATTNPGQGNTGELFF | TGTGCCACCACAAATCCGGGACAGGGGAACACCGGGGAGCTGTTTTTT
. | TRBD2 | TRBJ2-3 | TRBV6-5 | CASRSLAGGTDTQYF | TGTGCCAGCAGATCACTGGCGGGGGGCACAGATACGCAGTATTTT
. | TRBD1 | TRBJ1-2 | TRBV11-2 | CASSFGTANYGYTF | TGTGCCAGCAGCTTCGGGACAGCAAACTATGGCTACACCTTC
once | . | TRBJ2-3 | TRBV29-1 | CSGGRTDTQYF | TGCAGCGGAGGTCGGACAGATACGCAGTATTTT
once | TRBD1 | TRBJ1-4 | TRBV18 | CASSPLEGGEGEKLFF | TGTGCCAGCTCACCACTCGAAGGGGGCGAGGGGGAAAAACTGTTTTTT
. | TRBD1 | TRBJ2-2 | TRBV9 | CASSVRGGLKSGELFF | TGTGCCAGCAGCGTAAGAGGGGGCCTAAAGTCCGGGGAGCTGTTTTTT
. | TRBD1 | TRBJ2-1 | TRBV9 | CASSPQTGALSSYNEQFF | TGTGCCAGCAGCCCTCAAACAGGGGCTTTAAGCTCCTACAATGAGCAGTTCTTC
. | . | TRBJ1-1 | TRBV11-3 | CASSLGESAEAFF | TGTGCCAGCAGCCTAGGGGAGAGCGCTGAAGCTTTCTTT
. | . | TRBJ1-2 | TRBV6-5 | CASSSLYGYTF | TGTGCCAGCAGTTCCCTCTATGGCTACACCTTC
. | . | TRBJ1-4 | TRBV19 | CASSIDPIPPSEKLFF | TGTGCCAGTAGTATAGATCCGATCCCGCCTAGTGAAAAACTGTTTTTT